This T cell receptor beta chain was documented in a study of blood T cell repertoires in COVID-19. TCRdb's copy holds only in-frame clones and misses some; the assay was immunoSEQ multiplex PCR. The profile shows roughly 200,000 clones, 85% of them singletons. The germline CDR1 and CDR2 sequences are LGHNA and YSLEER. V was pared by 7 bases and J by 2 bases, with 6 bases of the junction left unmatched. This CDR3 contains 15 residues. All recovered Cohort 3 donors got two negative PCRs, got clearance, or saw symptom resolution. The sample consisted of PBMCs or T cells enriched from blood (not recorded which). This TCR was sampled from a man in his forties or fifties who had recovered from COVID-19. V gene TRBV4-3 combines with J gene TRBJ2-1, with 9 bases identical to TRBD2. CDR3 DNA sequence: TGCGCCAGCATCCCACTAGCGGGTCCCTACAATGAGCAGTTCTTC. Translated, it gives CASIPLAGPYNEQFF.